This entry lists 16 T cell receptor beta chains sequenced from one sample in a study of blood T cell repertoires in COVID-19. Clones were sequenced by immunoSEQ multiplex PCR, and TCRdb holds only the in-frame ones, with some missing. The sample lists approximately 3,200 clones, around 93% seen once, with 1.5% to 2% in the top ten. Sequenced material: peripheral blood. Receptor source: a human donor in a cohort sampled during active COVID-19.

The J gene is TRBJ2-3, the V gene TRBV7-2; 9 positions match TRBD2. The germline V gene encodes CDR1 SGHTA and CDR2 FQGNSA. CDR3 length: 19 amino acids. J lost 2 bases, V lost 0 bases, and 12 bases had no gene match. The CDR3 nucleotides are TGTGCCAGCAGCTTAGCTCCTTTGGGTAGCGGGGGAGACACAGATACGCAGTATTTT. This sequence encodes CASSLAPLGSGGDTDTQYF.

The sample holds a few counts of this clone. V and J are TRBV7-8 and TRBJ2-1; D gene unclear. Germline V CDR1 and CDR2: SGHVS, FQNEAQ. This CDR3 is 16 amino acids long. Trimming took off 4 bases at V and 0 bases at J, with 13 bases between the two ends. The CDR3 loop reads CASSSATWSSYNEQFF. The CDR3 bases are TGTGCCAGCAGCTCCGCCACCTGGAGCTCCTACAATGAGCAGTTCTTC.

The CDR3 DNA is TGTGCCAGCAGTTACGAGGCTAGGTACTCCTACGAGCAGTACTTC. Its translation is CASSYEARYSYEQYF. The rearrangement links TRBV6-6 to TRBJ2-7; no clear D. Trimming took off 2 bases at V and 0 bases at J, with 11 bases between the two ends. Per the germline V gene, CDR1 is MNHNY and CDR2 is SVGAGI (reference sequence). This CDR3 region has 15 residues.

V is TRBV7-2 and J is TRBJ1-6; 7 nucleotides match TRBD1. Losses at the gene ends were 1 base for V and 7 bases for J; bases not matched to a gene: 1. The CDR3 extends over 14 amino acids. The germline gives CDR1 SGHTA, CDR2 FQGNSA. CDR3 coding DNA: TGTGCCAGCAGCTTAGTACAGGGGAATTCACCCCTCCACTTT. Protein sequence: CASSLVQGNSPLHF.

The chain links TRBV28 to TRBJ2-5; 11 nucleotides match TRBD2. Trimming took 6 bases from V and 5 from J; bases not matched to a gene: 8. The CDR3 totals 15 residues. Germline CDR1 and CDR2: MDHEN and SYDVKM. This chain's CDR3 is CASSWLAGGRETQYF. In DNA, the CDR3 is TGTGCCAGCAGCTGGCTAGCGGGAGGTCGGGAGACCCAGTACTTC.

The J gene is TRBJ1-2, the V gene TRBV7-8; D uncertain. This CDR3 comprises 15 residues. With 0 bases removed from V and 4 bases from J, the gap between germline ends came to 12 bases. The germline CDR1 and CDR2 sequences are SGHVS and FQNEAQ. The CDR3 DNA reads TGTGCCAGCAGCTTAGCGCTTGAAGCGCCCTATGGCTACACCTTC. Protein product: CASSLALEAPYGYTF.

The chain couples TRBV10-3 to TRBJ2-3; TRBD2 agrees at 10 bases. The CDR3 length is 16 residues. Germline V gene lookup returns CDR1 ENHRY and CDR2 SYGVKD. With 10 bases clipped from V and 0 bases from J, the junction kept 10 bases outside the gene matches. The CDR3 region is CATMSGGGYSTDTQYF. DNA for the CDR3: TGTGCCACGATGAGCGGGGGGGGATATAGCACAGATACGCAGTATTTT.

The genes are TRBV5-1 and TRBJ2-7; D unclear. Germline values: CDR1 SGHRS, CDR2 YFSETQ. Trimming cost V 0 bases and J 1 base, with 11 bases left between them. This CDR3 is 15 amino acids long. The CDR3 nucleotides are TGCGCCAGCAGCTTGGATTCCCTTTTTTCCTACGAGCAGTACTTC. Encoded protein: CASSLDSLFSYEQYF. Filled out from reference TRBV5-1 and TRBJ2-7, the complete variable domain reads KAGVTQTPRYLIKTRGQQVTLSCSPISGHRSVSWYQQTPGQGLQFLFEYFSETQRNKGNFPGRFSGRQFSNSRSEMNVSTLELGDSALYLCASSLDSLFSYEQYFGPGTRLTVT.

The chain recombines TRBV5-1 with TRBJ2-5; D unclear. The CDR3 totals 13 residues. Germline CDR1 is SGHRS and CDR2 is YFSETQ. Trimming cost V 0 bases and J 4 bases, with 7 bases left between them. The CDR3 nucleotides read TGCGCCAGCAGCTTGGTGTCAGGAGAGACCCAGTACTTC. Its protein is CASSLVSGETQYF.

The chain uses TRBV28 and TRBJ1-5; a weak D match, TRBD1 (6 bases). Trimming took 7 bases from V and 2 from J, leaving 12 bases between them. This CDR3 is built from 14 residues. Germline loops: CDR1 MDHEN, CDR2 SYDVKM. Here the CDR3 reads CASIRGAGNQPQHF. The CDR3 DNA is TGTGCCAGCATTCGGGGGGCTGGCAATCAGCCCCAGCATTTT.

This clone has more than one count but fewer than ten. The chain carries TRBV29-1 and TRBJ2-7; 7 nucleotides agree with TRBD1. The CDR3 has 16 amino acids. Per the germline V gene, CDR1 is SQVTM and CDR2 is ANQGSEA. After removal of 4 bases from V and 2 bases from J, the junction contained 14 bases not matched to a gene. The CDR3 nucleotides read TGCAGCGTTGCCATGACAGGGCAAGACTACACCTACGAGCAGTACTTC. As protein: CSVAMTGQDYTYEQYF.

J is TRBJ2-3 and V is TRBV27; the match to TRBD2 covers 10 bases. This CDR3 is 14 amino acids long. Looked up from germline, CDR1 is MNHEY and CDR2 is SMNVEV (reference sequence). With 6 bases clipped from V and 6 bases from J, the junction kept 6 bases outside the gene matches. CDR3 coding DNA: TGTGCCAGCAGGCAACAGACTAGCGGGGATACGCAGTATTTT. It specifies CASRQQTSGDTQYF.

This clone was detected once. This chain links TRBV19 with TRBJ1-2; D possibly corresponds to TRBD1 (5 bases). V lost 4 bases and J 5 bases, leaving 23 bases between the germline ends. Per the germline V gene, CDR1 is LNHDA and CDR2 is SQIVND (reference sequence). The CDR3 is 17 residues long. CDR3 residues: CASSTTTGTTGRYGYTF. The CDR3 nucleotides read TGTGCCAGTAGTACCACGACCGGGACTACTGGGAGGTATGGCTACACCTTC.

V usage is TRBV2 and J usage is TRBJ1-1; D is undetermined. The CDR3 length is 15 residues. The germline V gene encodes CDR1 SNHLY and CDR2 FYNNEI. Trimming shortened V by 1 base and J by 2 bases, and 11 bases separated the two germline ends. The CDR3 DNA follows: TGTGCCAGCAGTGAAGTTCGGGGAGGTAACACTGAAGCTTTCTTT. Residues: CASSEVRGGNTEAFF. The full variable domain, in which reference TRBV2 and TRBJ1-1 provide the parts outside the CDR3, is EPEVTQTPSHQVTQMGQEVILRCVPISNHLYFYWYRQILGQKVEFLVSFYNNEISEKSEIFDDQFSVERPDGSNFTLKIRSTKLEDSAMYFCASSEVRGGNTEAFFGQGTRLTVV.

This clone was detected once. V gene TRBV6-6 combines with J gene TRBJ2-1; D might be TRBD1 (6 bases). Germline values: CDR1 MNHNY, CDR2 SVGAGI (reference sequence). V was trimmed by 7 bases and J by 14 bases, leaving 24 bases between them. The length of the CDR3 is 14 residues. CDR3: CASKPLYGGELKFF. The CDR3 DNA is TGTGCCAGCAAGCCCTTGTATGGGGGCGAACTTAAGTTCTTC.

The chain uses TRBV27 and TRBJ1-1, with TRBD1 matching 10 bases. Germline V gene lookup returns CDR1 MNHEY and CDR2 SMNVEV (reference sequence). The V segment lost 3 bases and the J segment 4 bases; nucleotides outside the gene matches: 2. The CDR3 consists of 14 residues. The DNA of the CDR3 is TGTGCCAGCAGTTTGAGGACAGGGGGCACTGAAGCTTTCTTT. Protein: CASSLRTGGTEAFF.